The clone carrying this TCR beta chain was found once. The antigen remains unidentified. TCRdb's copy holds only in-frame clones and misses some; the assay was immunoSEQ multiplex PCR. Seen here are roughly 100,000 clones, 84% observed once, and the top ten hold 15% to 20%. This sample was taken from a study of T cell responses to AZD1222 COVID-19 vaccine. Overall study context: Samples with a second dose at about 4 or about 12 weeks were pooled together. Overall study findings and caveats: Only a handful of AZD1222 recipients, more than 5 in all, had baseline seropositivity. Most donors were white British, females outnumbered males, and clonal diversity was possibly underestimated.

After removal of 7 bases from V and 6 bases from J, the junction contained 10 bases not matched to a gene. Germline CDR1 is MNHNY and CDR2 is SVGAGI (reference sequence). There are 15 residues in the CDR3. The material was peripheral blood, obtained on day 0 of AZD1222 vaccination. The source of this sequence is an adult in good health. This chain connects TRBV6-6 to TRBJ1-5; 9 positions agree with TRBD1. The CDR3 DNA reads as TGTGCCAGCATCACGGGGACAGGGTGGTCTCAGCCCCAGCATTTT. It yields the protein CASITGTGWSQPQHF.